This T cell receptor (beta chain) was retrieved from a study of T cells in Graves' hyperthyroidism and ophthalmopathy. Clinical symptoms, serum thyroxine and TRAb, thyroid ultrasound and orbital computed tomography together formed the diagnostic basis. Template material for amplifying TCR beta CDR3 regions consisted of RNA transcripts. The TCR CDR3 was amplified in a first-round RT-PCR using the HTBI primer set. TCRdb re-derived calls from the multiplex PCR reads in MiXCR, one entry per CDR3 protein. The table includes around 390,000 distinct CDR3 sequences, about 14% detected once. This clonotype was obtained from a woman aged 25 to 39 with Graves' ophthalmopathy. The sample was blood.

The CDR3 loop reads CASSQGNSATNEKLFF. The CDR3 DNA follows: TGCGCCAGCAGCCAGGGTAACAGCGCAACTAATGAAAAACTGTTTTTT. This chain uses TRBV4-1 with TRBJ1-4; D unclear. Germline CDR1 is MGHRA and CDR2 is YSYEKL. V gave up 3 bases and J gave up 0 bases, with 11 bases separating them. This CDR3 is 16 amino acids long.